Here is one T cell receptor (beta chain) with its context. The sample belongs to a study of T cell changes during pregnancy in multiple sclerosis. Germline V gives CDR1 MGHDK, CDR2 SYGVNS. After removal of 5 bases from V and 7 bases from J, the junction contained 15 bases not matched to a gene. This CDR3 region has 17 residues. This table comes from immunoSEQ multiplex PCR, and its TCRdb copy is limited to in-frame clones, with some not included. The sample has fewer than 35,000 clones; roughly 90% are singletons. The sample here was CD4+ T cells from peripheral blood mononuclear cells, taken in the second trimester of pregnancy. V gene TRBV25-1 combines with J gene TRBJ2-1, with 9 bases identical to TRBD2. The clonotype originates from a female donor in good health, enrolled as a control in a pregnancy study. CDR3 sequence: CASSLLSGSGSRNEQFF. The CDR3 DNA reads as TGTGCCAGCAGTCTCCTTAGCGGGAGCGGTAGTCGGAATGAGCAGTTCTTC.